This T cell receptor beta chain is from a study of cytomegalovirus exposure and HLA in healthy donors. On the study more broadly: For the approximately 400 genotyped donors, 81% fell within the Caucasian-associated ancestry cluster.

The study's findings and limits: It was about 150 TCR beta chains that were listed as cytomegalovirus-associated. Among CMV-associated TCR beta chains, most appeared HLA-restricted in a later analysis.

Donors consisted of healthy bone marrow donors. For this clone: Its target is unknown.

The PCR employed 60 Vbeta primers together with 13 Jbeta primers. Sequenced by immunoSEQ multiplex PCR; TCRdb stores in-frame clones only, minus some. The table lists 95,000 to 100,000 clones, roughly 70% of them singletons. Trimming removed 6 bases from V and 11 bases from J; junction bases left unmatched: 14. This CDR3 contains 15 residues. CDR1 and CDR2 (germline): MDHEN, SYDVKM. This chain joins TRBV28 and TRBJ1-4, with TRBD1 matching 8 bases. Sequenced sample: PBMCs. This sequence was found in a man in his fifties or sixties in good health and CMV-seronegative. DNA of the CDR3: TGTGCCAGCAGCCCAATAATTCAGGGGGCAGAGAAACTGTTTTTT. Translated: CASSPIIQGAEKLFF. Supplemented by reference TRBV28 and TRBJ1-4, the full variable domain reads DVKVTQSSRYLVKRTGEKVFLECVQDMDHENMFWYRQDPGLGLRLIYFSYDVKMKEKGDIPEGYSVSREKKERFSLILESASTNQTSMYLCASSPIIQGAEKLFFGSGTQLSVL.